One and the same sample provided the 24 T cell receptor beta chains below, sequenced in a study of early T cells in non-severe SARS-CoV-2 infection. TCRdb processed the 5' RACE reads anew with MiXCR; each CDR3 protein has one entry. In the table there are some 76,000 distinct CDR3 sequences, less than 20% of which are singletons. The specimen sequenced was whole blood. Source of these receptors: an adult who was a healthcare worker with PCR-confirmed SARS-CoV-2 infection or an uninfected control (not recorded which).

This clonotype was picked up many times. This chain links TRBV28 with TRBJ1-6; no clear D gene. CDR1 is MDHEN and CDR2 is SYDVKM in the germline V gene. CDR3 length equals 12 residues. V lost 3 bases to trimming and J lost 11 bases, with 8 bases between them. The CDR3 here is CASSFPQAPLHF. The CDR3 DNA follows: TGTGCCAGCAGTTTTCCCCAAGCACCCCTCCACTTT.

This clonotype has only a few counts. This chain connects TRBV27 to TRBJ1-1; 7 positions agree with TRBD1. Germline V gene sequence: CDR1 MNHEY, CDR2 SMNVEV (reference sequence). Trimming took 5 bases from V and 2 from J; bases not matched to a gene: 8. The CDR3 covers 15 residues. CDR3 sequence: CASSPAGQRNTEAFF. The CDR3 nucleotides are TGTGCCAGCAGTCCTGCGGGACAGCGTAACACTGAAGCTTTCTTT.

The V and J genes are TRBV29-1 and TRBJ1-2, with D possibly being TRBD1 (6 bases). V was trimmed by 3 bases and J by 5 bases, leaving 19 bases between them. The germline V gene encodes CDR1 SQVTM and CDR2 ANQGSEA. This CDR3 comprises 15 residues. DNA for the CDR3: TGCAGCGTTGACTCGCTTCTACAGGGAAGATATGGCTACACCTTC. It encodes CSVDSLLQGRYGYTF.

This clonotype has only a few counts. V gene TRBV3-1 combines with J gene TRBJ2-5; D is undetermined. Germline V gene sequence: CDR1 LGHDT, CDR2 YNNKEL (reference sequence). The CDR3 length is 13 residues. V lost 3 bases, J lost 2 bases, and 7 bases lay in between. The CDR3 DNA is TGTGCCAGCAGCCAGATGAGGCAAGAGACCCAGTACTTC. Amino acid sequence: CASSQMRQETQYF.

The rearrangement links TRBV13 to TRBJ1-1, with D unclear. The germline CDR1 and CDR2 sequences are PRHDT and FYEKMQ (reference sequence). The CDR3 contains 13 residues. V was pared by 5 bases and J by 0 bases, with 7 bases between. CDR3 nucleotides: TGTGCCAGCAGCCCCGAATTGAACACTGAAGCTTTCTTT. It translates to CASSPELNTEAFF.

This clonotype is classed as medium-sized (0.01 to 0.1%). The rearrangement links TRBV7-3 to TRBJ1-1; D is perhaps TRBD1 (6 bases). CDR1 is SGHTA and CDR2 is FQGTGA in the germline V gene. Trimming removed 5 bases at V and 0 bases at J, with 22 bases between. The CDR3 covers 18 residues. This CDR3 reads CASSAQDSIRVMNTEAFF. CDR3 bases: TGTGCCAGCAGCGCCCAGGACAGTATCCGGGTGATGAACACTGAAGCTTTCTTT. The full variable domain, in which reference TRBV7-3 and TRBJ1-1 provide the parts outside the CDR3, is GAGVSQTPSNKVTEKGKYVELRCDPISGHTALYWYRQSLGQGPEFLIYFQGTGAADDSGLPNDRFFAVRPEGSVSTLKIQRTERGDSAVYLCASSAQDSIRVMNTEAFFGQGTRLTVV.

This clonotype has only a few counts. The V gene is TRBV27, the J gene TRBJ2-1; tentative D call: TRBD1 (6 bases). CDR1 is MNHEY, CDR2 SMNVEV, per germline (reference sequence). CDR3 length: 14 amino acids. V lost 4 bases, J lost 9 bases, and 16 bases lay in between. The CDR3: CASSYGGATSEQFF. As DNA, the CDR3 is TGTGCCAGCAGTTATGGGGGCGCGACATCTGAGCAGTTCTTC.

This clonotype occurred a few times. J is TRBJ2-4 and V is TRBV7-2; D is undetermined. Germline V gene lookup returns CDR1 SGHTA and CDR2 FQGNSA. This CDR3 comprises 12 residues. V was cut by 6 bases and J by 3 bases, with 6 bases left in between. CDR3 nucleotides: TGTGCCAGCAGTCAGGACAAAAACATTCAGTACTTC. Its protein product is CASSQDKNIQYF.

The sample holds many counts of this clonotype. Here the CDR3 DNA reads TGTGCCAGCAGCTCTCTAGCGGGAGGCACAGATACGCAGTATTTT. The encoded protein is CASSSLAGGTDTQYF. The genes are TRBV4-2 and TRBJ2-3, with 10 positions matching TRBD2. CDR3 length: 15 amino acids. J gave up 1 base and V 5 bases, and 3 bases lay outside the gene matches. Germline lookup yields CDR1 LGHNA and CDR2 YNFKEQ.

This clonotype was detected only a few times. The gene calls are TRBV6-1 and TRBJ2-2, with D perhaps TRBD1 (6 bases). The length of the CDR3 is 16 residues. V lost 5 bases, J lost 1 base, and 14 bases lay in between. The germline V gene has CDR1 MNHNS and CDR2 SASEGT. DNA of the CDR3: TGTGCCAGCAGTTCTGCCCGGACAGTGAACACCGGGGAGCTGTTTTTT. Amino acids: CASSSARTVNTGELFF.

The V and J genes are TRBV5-1 and TRBJ2-1; D is uncertain. The germline CDR1 and CDR2 sequences are SGHRS and YFSETQ. V was cut by 0 bases and J by 0 bases, with 10 bases left in between. The CDR3 loop spans 16 amino acids. CDR3: CASSLDVGSSYNEQFF. The CDR3 DNA reads as TGCGCCAGCAGCTTGGATGTCGGCAGCTCCTACAATGAGCAGTTCTTC.

The chain joins TRBV7-2 to TRBJ2-7; 7 bases line up with TRBD1. The V gene end was trimmed by 4 bases and the J gene end by 0 bases; junction bases not matched to a gene: 6. This CDR3 has 15 residues. Germline CDR1 SGHTA, CDR2 FQGNSA. CDR3 nucleotides: TGTGCCAGCAGCTCAGGGGGTTCTAGCTCCTACGAGCAGTACTTC. This translates into CASSSGGSSSYEQYF. Supplemented by reference TRBV7-2 and TRBJ2-7, the full variable domain reads GAGVSQSPSNKVTEKGKDVELRCDPISGHTALYWYRQSLGQGLEFLIYFQGNSAPDKSGLPSDRFSAERTGGSVSTLTIQRTQQEDSAVYLCASSSGGSSSYEQYFGPGTRLTVT.

The chain employs TRBV6-4 and TRBJ2-7; TRBD2 might be the D (5 bases). CDR1 MRHNA and CDR2 SNTAGT come from the germline V gene. Between the trimmed V and J ends, which lost 3 bases and 1 base, there was a span of 7 bases. The CDR3 consists of 13 residues. The CDR3 protein is CASSEGASYEQYF. The CDR3 DNA follows: TGTGCCAGCAGTGAGGGAGCTTCCTACGAGCAGTACTTC.

This clonotype was observed a few times. This rearrangement joins TRBV7-3 to TRBJ1-1, with 11 bases aligning to TRBD1. The V segment lost 1 base and the J segment 4 bases; nucleotides outside the gene matches: 8. Germline V gene sequence: CDR1 SGHTA, CDR2 FQGTGA. The CDR3 spans 17 residues. The CDR3 nucleotides read TGTGCCAGCAGCTTAAACCCATTAGGGACAGGGGGCACTGAAGCTTTCTTT. It specifies CASSLNPLGTGGTEAFF.

The V and J genes are TRBV20-1 and TRBJ2-4, with TRBD1 matching 10 bases. This CDR3 contains 14 residues. Germline-derived CDR1 and CDR2 are DFQATT and SNEGSKA (reference sequence). The V segment lost 6 bases and the J segment 2 bases; nucleotides outside the gene matches: 4. The CDR3 sequence: CSAGQGGPKNIQYF. The CDR3 bases are TGCAGTGCCGGACAGGGGGGACCCAAAAACATTCAGTACTTC.

This clonotype has at least ten counts. The chain combines TRBV3-1 with TRBJ2-7; weak D call: TRBD2 (5 bases). The CDR3 covers 13 residues. Germline loops: CDR1 LGHDT, CDR2 YNNKEL (reference sequence). The V gene lost 3 bases and the J gene lost 7 bases, with 13 bases spanning the gap. CDR3 residues: CASSHKTRLEQYF. CDR3 in DNA: TGTGCCAGCAGCCATAAAACTAGGCTAGAGCAGTACTTC.

The chain employs TRBV5-1 and TRBJ2-3; TRBD2 agrees at 10 bases. This CDR3 is 16 amino acids long. V shed 0 bases and J 0 bases; nucleotides not matched to a gene: 1. Germline-derived CDR1 and CDR2 are SGHRS and YFSETQ. CDR3 protein: CASSLEAGGSTDTQYF. For the CDR3, the DNA is TGCGCCAGCAGCTTGGAAGCGGGAGGGAGCACAGATACGCAGTATTTT. Full variable domain (rest looked up from reference TRBV5-1 and TRBJ2-3): KAGVTQTPRYLIKTRGQQVTLSCSPISGHRSVSWYQQTPGQGLQFLFEYFSETQRNKGNFPGRFSGRQFSNSRSEMNVSTLELGDSALYLCASSLEAGGSTDTQYFGPGTRLTVL.

This clonotype was detected only a few times. V is TRBV7-8 and J is TRBJ2-1; unclear D gene. V gave up 3 bases and J gave up 5 bases, with 8 bases separating them. The CDR3 has 13 amino acids. The germline CDR1 and CDR2 sequences are SGHVS and FQNEAQ. The CDR3 here is CASSFHRDNEQFF. The CDR3 DNA is TGTGCCAGCAGCTTCCACAGAGACAATGAGCAGTTCTTC. Combining the CDR3 with reference TRBV7-8 and TRBJ2-1 gives the whole variable domain GAGVSQSPRYKVAKRGQDVALRCDPISGHVSLFWYQQALGQGPEFLTYFQNEAQLDKSGLPSDRFFAERPEGSVSTLKIQRTQQEDSAVYLCASSFHRDNEQFFGPGTRLTVL.

The J gene is TRBJ1-1, the V gene TRBV29-1, with unresolved D. This CDR3 is built from 10 residues. Germline CDR1 reads SQVTM; CDR2 reads ANQGSEA. V was trimmed by 3 bases and J by 4 bases, leaving 3 bases between them. The CDR3 DNA is TGCAGCGTTGATCCCACTGAAGCTTTCTTT. Translated, it gives CSVDPTEAFF.

This clonotype was seen a handful of times. The chain has TRBV4-3 and TRBJ2-7; the match to TRBD1 covers 9 bases. Germline CDR1 and CDR2: LGHNA and YSLEER. Trimming removed 4 bases from V and 2 bases from J; junction bases left unmatched: 6. The CDR3 extends over 15 amino acids. CDR3 bases: TGCGCCAGCAGCCCCTCCGGGACAGGGCCCTACGAGCAGTACTTC. As protein: CASSPSGTGPYEQYF.

The CDR3 DNA follows: TGCAGTGCTAGAGATCCCTTAACCCGCACAGATACGCAGTATTTT. It translates to CSARDPLTRTDTQYF. V gene TRBV20-1 combines with J gene TRBJ2-3; D call uncertain. Germline V gene data show CDR1 as DFQATT and CDR2 as SNEGSKA (reference sequence). Trimming cost V 0 bases and J 1 base, with 11 bases left between them. The CDR3 has 15 residues.

This clonotype was counted only a few times. This chain uses TRBV18 with TRBJ2-4, with D possibly matching TRBD2 (6 bases). The CDR3 is 16 residues long. From germline, CDR1 is KGHSH and CDR2 LQKENI. V lost 3 bases, J lost 3 bases, and 15 bases lay in between. Here the CDR3 DNA reads TGTGCCAGCTCACCCCTGGAGGGGAGTGGCAAAAACATTCAGTACTTC. Translating it yields CASSPLEGSGKNIQYF.

This clonotype was counted ten times or more. The CDR3 loop is CASSTGGLKTQYF. The CDR3 DNA reads TGTGCCAGCAGTACAGGGGGCTTAAAGACCCAGTACTTC. The rearrangement uses TRBV12-3 or TRBV12-4 and TRBJ2-5, with 9 bases matching TRBD1. This CDR3 region has 13 residues. The trim removed 5 bases at V and 6 bases at J, leaving 4 bases unmatched.

This clonotype was seen repeatedly, ten times or more. The J gene is TRBJ1-3, the V gene TRBV20-1; no clear D. The germline CDR1 and CDR2 sequences are DFQATT and SNEGSKA (reference sequence). This CDR3 is built from 15 residues. Trimming took off 0 bases at V and 1 base at J, with 10 bases between the two ends. CDR3 DNA sequence: TGCAGTGCTAGAGAGATGGCCCGATCTGGAAACACCATATATTTT. Its translation: CSAREMARSGNTIYF.